This T cell receptor beta chain came from a study of cytomegalovirus exposure and HLA in healthy donors. Study at large: Around 77 million unique TCRs from HLA-typed donors made up an early data release.

Findings and limits, study-wide: A previous analysis found most TCR beta V segments productive roughly 87% or roughly 30% of the time. Within the data, a cluster of highly shared sequence variants was likely a sequencing artifact. One later analysis reportedly identified an Asian-associated ancestry cluster that showed fewer N-insertions than the roughly 670-donor mean.

CDR3 length equals 15 residues. V was pared by 3 bases and J by 0 bases, with 10 bases between. Germline V gives CDR1 SGHRS, CDR2 YFSETQ. The PCR was carried out with 60 Vbeta primers and 13 Jbeta primers. Profiled with immunoSEQ multiplex PCR; TCRdb holds only in-frame clones, not every one. The sample carries around 100,000 clones, about 70% recorded once. About this clone: What it binds is unknown.

The chain combines TRBV5-1 with TRBJ2-4, with D possibly TRBD2 on 6 matching bases. Material for sequencing was PBMCs. This sequence was found in a man aged 25-45 years in good health and CMV-seropositive. The CDR3 DNA follows: TGCGCCAGCAGCTCGGGACTTCTAGCCAAAAACATTCAGTACTTC. The encoded protein is CASSSGLLAKNIQYF.